Here is one T cell receptor (beta chain) with its context. Its antigen is not known. These data belong to a study of shared clonotypes between healthy human individuals. Study-wide context: The donor pool was made up of a couple of women and a few men aged 18 to 49.

Study-wide points: Naive subsets tended to show greater estimated richness than memory subsets. Rarefaction analysis demonstrated incomplete sorted-subset sequencing notwithstanding large depth.

All the donors were Caucasian adults who lived in Nashville, Tennessee. The CDR3 has 14 residues. The ends were cut back, 4 bases at V and 6 bases at J, with 13 bases in the middle. Germline CDR1 is MNHEY and CDR2 is SMNVEV (reference sequence). Using immunoSEQ multiplex PCR, the repertoire was profiled, and TCRdb retains in-frame clones only, with some absent. This sample carries about 2.3 million clones, 85% to 95% of them seen once, and the ten largest clones take about 0.41%. The sequence came from a young man in good health. Some clones in this sample may be carry-over from other donors' samples. The rearrangement joins TRBV27 to TRBJ2-1; weak D call: TRBD2 (6 bases). The sample was naive CD4+ T cells from PBMCs. Subset given: CD45RA+ positively selected. The CDR3: CASSSRLGGNEQFF. Here the CDR3 DNA reads TGTGCCAGCAGTTCTAGACTAGGAGGCAATGAGCAGTTCTTC.